The 32 T cell receptor beta chains below come from one sample, sequenced in a study of T cell responses to AZD1222 COVID-19 vaccine. Here immunoSEQ multiplex PCR was the method, and the copy in TCRdb shows in-frame clones only, minus some. The sample contains about 130,000 clones, 88% of which appear only once. The starting material was peripheral blood, obtained on day 0 of MenACWY control vaccination. These receptors were taken from an adult in good health.

The rearrangement links TRBV11-3 to TRBJ2-3; no definite D call. The CDR3 loop spans 14 amino acids. With 2 bases removed from V and 2 bases from J, the gap between germline ends came to 8 bases. The germline CDR1 and CDR2 sequences are SGHNT and YENEEA. The CDR3 nucleotides read TGTGCCAGCAGCTTAAACAGTTACACAGATACGCAGTATTTT. Its translation: CASSLNSYTDTQYF. The complete variable domain, with remaining parts taken from reference TRBV11-3 and TRBJ2-3, reads EAGVVQSPRYKIIEKKQPVAFWCNPISGHNTLYWYLQNLGQGPELLIRYENEEAVDDSQLPKDRFSAERLKGVDSTLKIQPAELGDSAVYLCASSLNSYTDTQYFGPGTRLTVL.

The V and J genes are TRBV30 and TRBJ1-2; 7 nucleotides line up with TRBD1. V dropped 2 bases and J dropped 2; count of bases not matched to a gene: 5. CDR1 is GTSNPN and CDR2 is SVGIG in the germline V gene (reference sequence). The CDR3 contains 14 residues. CDR3 residues: CAWSRGLLNYGYTF. As DNA, the CDR3 is TGTGCCTGGAGTAGGGGGCTCCTCAACTATGGCTACACCTTC. Looking up the rest from reference TRBV30 and TRBJ1-2 gives the full variable domain: SQTIHQWPATLVQPVGSPLSLECTVEGTSNPNLYWYRQAAGRGLQLLFYSVGIGQISSEVPQNLSASRPQDRQFILSSKKLLLSDSGFYLCAWSRGLLNYGYTFGSGTRLTVV.

This clone was seen a single time. This chain links TRBV5-6 with TRBJ2-7; TRBD1 aligns across 11 bases. V lost 4 bases, J lost 6 bases, and 12 bases stayed unmatched. The CDR3 loop spans 16 amino acids. The germline V gene has CDR1 SGHDT and CDR2 YYEEEE. DNA of the CDR3: TGTGCCAGCAGCCCTCGCTCCGGGACAGGGGGGTCCGAGCAGTACTTC. This encodes CASSPRSGTGGSEQYF. Variable domain in full (rest from reference TRBV5-6 and TRBJ2-7): DAGVTQSPTHLIKTRGQQVTLRCSPKSGHDTVSWYQQALGQGPQFIFQYYEEEERQRGNFPDRFSGHQFPNYSSELNVNALLLGDSALYLCASSPRSGTGGSEQYFGPGTRLTVT.

This clone showed up just a few times. This chain links TRBV6-5 with TRBJ2-7; the match to TRBD1 covers 10 bases. Germline CDR1 MNHEY, CDR2 SVGAGI. V was clipped by 2 bases and J by 5 bases; unmatched bases: 6. This CDR3 has 15 residues. CDR3 in DNA: TGTGCCAGCAGTTACGACAGGGGGCTGGTCAACGAGCAGTACTTC. Encoded protein: CASSYDRGLVNEQYF.

CDR3 in DNA: TGTGCCAGCAGTGTCGGGGCTAATAATTCACCCCTCCACTTT. This gives the protein CASSVGANNSPLHF. The chain has TRBV25-1 and TRBJ1-6; TRBD1 is a possible D gene (5 bases). This CDR3 has 14 amino acids. Per germline, CDR1 MGHDK and CDR2 SYGVNS. Trimming shortened V by 4 bases and J by 5 bases, and 9 bases separated the two germline ends.

V gene TRBV5-8 combines with J gene TRBJ1-5; TRBD1 aligns across 9 bases. The J segment lost 4 bases and the V segment lost 4 bases, leaving 3 bases of the junction unmatched. The germline V gene has CDR1 SGHTS and CDR2 YDEGEE. The CDR3 loop spans 14 amino acids. CDR3 region: CASSLGTGNQPQHF. In DNA form, the CDR3 reads TGTGCCAGCAGCCTCGGGACAGGGAATCAGCCCCAGCATTTT.

V and J are TRBV7-9 and TRBJ2-7; 9 bases line up with TRBD1. This CDR3 is 15 amino acids long. The trim removed 6 bases at V and 2 bases at J, leaving 8 bases unmatched. Germline-derived CDR1 and CDR2 are SEHNR and FQNEAQ (reference sequence). CDR3 in amino acids: CASRSPGTGTYEQYF. The CDR3 DNA follows: TGTGCCAGCAGGTCTCCCGGGACAGGGACCTACGAGCAGTACTTC.

The V and J genes are TRBV19 and TRBJ1-4; 7 nucleotides match TRBD1. CDR1 and CDR2 from the germline V gene are LNHDA and SQIVND (reference sequence). Germline trimming cut 4 bases from V and 0 bases from J; bases unmatched to any gene: 2. The CDR3 sequence is 15 residues long. CDR3 DNA: TGTGCCAGTAGTAAAGGACAGGCAACTAATGAAAAACTGTTTTTT. Translating it yields CASSKGQATNEKLFF.

The rearrangement uses TRBV7-9 and TRBJ2-7; TRBD2 matches at 10 bases. Germline V gene data show CDR1 as SEHNR and CDR2 as FQNEAQ (reference sequence). V lost 8 bases, J lost 2 bases, and 3 bases stayed unmatched. This CDR3 has 13 amino acids. CDR3 in DNA: TGTGCCAGCGGGAGCGGGAGGGCCTACGAGCAGTACTTC. It translates to CASGSGRAYEQYF.

The rearrangement links TRBV6-5 to TRBJ2-7; no clear D gene. The CDR3 contains 14 residues. Germline V gene sequence: CDR1 MNHEY, CDR2 SVGAGI. V gave up 2 bases and J gave up 0 bases, with 8 bases separating them. The CDR3 sequence: CASSYRAHSYEQYF. CDR3 nucleotide sequence: TGTGCCAGCAGTTACCGGGCTCACTCCTACGAGCAGTACTTC.

V is TRBV5-6 and J is TRBJ1-5; D remains ambiguous. This CDR3 spans 14 amino acids. CDR1 SGHDT and CDR2 YYEEEE come from the germline V gene. With 4 bases removed from V and 1 base from J, the gap between germline ends came to 9 bases. This CDR3 is CASSGVGSNQPQHF. CDR3 in DNA: TGTGCCAGCAGCGGGGTAGGGAGCAATCAGCCCCAGCATTTT.

V usage is TRBV7-3 and J usage is TRBJ1-1; D gene unclear. The CDR3 spans 16 residues. CDR1 is SGHTA, CDR2 FQGTGA, per germline. Trimming removed 5 bases at V and 2 bases at J, with 18 bases between. The CDR3 is CASSPQALTSNTEAFF. DNA of the CDR3: TGTGCCAGCAGCCCCCAGGCTCTTACTTCTAACACTGAAGCTTTCTTT.

The gene calls are TRBV29-1 and TRBJ2-2; D is possibly TRBD1 (5 bases). V dropped 5 bases and J dropped 10 bases, with 14 bases sitting between them. CDR3 length: 12 residues. The germline CDR1 and CDR2 sequences are SQVTM and ANQGSEA. The CDR3 loop is CSVQQGVAELFF. CDR3 nucleotide sequence: TGCAGCGTTCAGCAGGGTGTGGCGGAGCTGTTTTTT.

The genes are TRBV28 and TRBJ2-5, with D tentatively TRBD2 (6 bases). Deletions cut 10 bases from V and 5 bases from J, with 14 bases between. Looked up from germline, CDR1 is MDHEN and CDR2 is SYDVKM. The CDR3 is 12 residues long. The CDR3 reads CAIEEGPETQYF. CDR3 nucleotides: TGTGCCATCGAGGAGGGCCCTGAGACCCAGTACTTC.

This clone was detected only a few times. This chain links TRBV28 with TRBJ1-4, with 10 bases matching TRBD1. The CDR3 consists of 17 residues. V was pared by 4 bases and J by 4 bases, with 9 bases of the junction left unmatched. Germline CDR1 and CDR2: MDHEN and SYDVKM. The CDR3 loop is CASSSLTGGAGNEKLFF. CDR3 nucleotide sequence: TGTGCCAGCAGTTCCCTGACAGGGGGCGCGGGTAATGAAAAACTGTTTTTT.

The V gene is TRBV28, the J gene TRBJ1-2; D is ambiguous. The CDR3 runs to 13 residues. Germline V gene lookup returns CDR1 MDHEN and CDR2 SYDVKM. The germline V and J ends were trimmed by 7 bases and 6 bases, with 15 bases remaining between them. The CDR3 spells CASTPKPPHGYTF. The CDR3 nucleotides read TGTGCCAGCACCCCTAAACCCCCACATGGCTACACCTTC.

This clone has a handful of counts. This chain links TRBV9 with TRBJ2-7; D assignment may be TRBD1 or TRBD2 (5 bases each). Germline V gene lookup returns CDR1 SGDLS and CDR2 YYNGEE. The V gene lost 6 bases and the J gene lost 9 bases, with 10 bases spanning the gap. This CDR3 spans 10 amino acids. CDR3 in DNA: TGTGCCAGCACCCGGGACCCGCAGTACTTC. The encoded protein is CASTRDPQYF.

The chain couples TRBV3-1 (or the pseudogene TRBV3-2) to TRBJ2-7, with no clear D. Germline lookup yields CDR1 LGHDT and CDR2 YNNKEL (reference sequence). The ends were cut back, 2 bases at V and 6 bases at J, with 11 bases in the middle. The length of the CDR3 is 13 residues. CDR3 region: CASSQSGLREQYF. In DNA, the CDR3 is TGTGCCAGCAGCCAATCCGGCTTACGCGAGCAGTACTTC.

In its sample, this clone was seen once. This chain joins TRBV25-1 and TRBJ2-1; weak D call: TRBD2 (7 bases). The CDR3 sequence is 15 residues long. In germline, CDR1 is MGHDK, CDR2 SYGVNS. V gave up 3 bases and J gave up 8 bases, with 17 bases separating them. CDR3 in DNA: TGTGCCAGCAGTGAGTACTGGGGAGGGGGGGATGAGCAGTTCTTC. Protein: CASSEYWGGGDEQFF.

The rearrangement uses TRBV18 and TRBJ2-3; D tentatively reads TRBD1 or TRBD2 (6 bases each). The germline V and J ends were trimmed by 3 bases and 2 bases, with 12 bases remaining between them. The CDR3 spans 15 residues. Germline-derived CDR1 and CDR2 are KGHSH and LQKENI. As DNA, the CDR3 is TGTGCCAGCTCACCCGCGGGACACTACACAGATACGCAGTATTTT. Translated, it gives CASSPAGHYTDTQYF.

V gene TRBV6-5 combines with J gene TRBJ2-7; 9 bases line up with TRBD1. Trimming cost V 8 bases and J 2 bases; bases outside gene matches: 7. This CDR3 comprises 14 residues. CDR1 and CDR2 (germline): MNHEY, SVGAGI. The CDR3 nucleotides are TGTGCCAGCGACACCGGGACAGGGACCTACGAGCAGTACTTC. Translating it yields CASDTGTGTYEQYF.

The J gene is TRBJ2-5, the V gene TRBV24-1; D possibly corresponds to TRBD2 (6 bases). The CDR3 contains 15 residues. V dropped 6 bases and J dropped 5 bases, with 18 bases sitting between them. CDR1 and CDR2 from the germline V gene are KGHDR and SFDVKD. The CDR3, as DNA: TGTGCCACCAGTAGTAGCGGAAACTCGCGGGAGACCCAGTACTTC. This encodes CATSSSGNSRETQYF.

The chain recombines TRBV10-2 with TRBJ2-7; no definite D call. CDR3 length equals 16 residues. Germline V lookup: CDR1 WSHSY, CDR2 SAAADI. V lost 6 bases to trimming and J lost 7 bases, with 25 bases between them. CDR3 nucleotides: TGCGCCAGCAGCGCCGCCGACAAGACACTACTTTCTGAGCAGTACTTC. It translates to CASSAADKTLLSEQYF.

This clone was found once. The chain employs TRBV5-1 and TRBJ1-5; D remains unclear. With 4 bases removed from V and 1 base from J, the gap between germline ends came to 9 bases. This CDR3 region has 14 residues. Germline assignment: CDR1 SGHRS and CDR2 YFSETQ. In nucleotides, the CDR3 is TGCGCCAGCAGCCCGGACGGGAGCAATCAGCCCCAGCATTTT. Amino acid sequence: CASSPDGSNQPQHF. Drawing the rest from reference TRBV5-1 and TRBJ1-5, the complete variable domain is KAGVTQTPRYLIKTRGQQVTLSCSPISGHRSVSWYQQTPGQGLQFLFEYFSETQRNKGNFPGRFSGRQFSNSRSEMNVSTLELGDSALYLCASSPDGSNQPQHFGDGTRLSIL.

The gene calls are TRBV3-1 (or the pseudogene TRBV3-2) and TRBJ1-4, with 9 bases matching TRBD1. The CDR3 extends over 15 amino acids. Germline CDR1 is LGHDT and CDR2 is YNNKEL (reference sequence). V lost 1 base, J lost 11 bases, and 8 bases stayed unmatched. The CDR3 reads CASSQADGTGWKLFF. Here the CDR3 DNA reads TGTGCCAGCAGCCAAGCGGACGGGACAGGGTGGAAACTGTTTTTT.

This rearrangement joins TRBV3-1 (or the pseudogene TRBV3-2) to TRBJ2-1, with D perhaps matching TRBD2 (6 bases). The CDR3 extends over 14 amino acids. V lost 4 bases and J 8 bases, leaving 15 bases between the germline ends. From germline, CDR1 is LGHDT and CDR2 YNNKEL (reference sequence). DNA for the CDR3: TGTGCCAGCAGCCCCAGAATATGGAGGGATGAGCAGTTCTTC. It yields the protein CASSPRIWRDEQFF.

This rearrangement joins TRBV18 to TRBJ2-3; D unclear. The V end was cut by 2 bases, the J end by 2 bases, with 8 bases between. The CDR3 runs to 14 residues. Germline CDR1 reads KGHSH; CDR2 reads LQKENI. The CDR3 DNA follows: TGTGCCAGCTCACCAGACCTGAACACAGATACGCAGTATTTT. This gives the protein CASSPDLNTDTQYF. Looking up the rest from reference TRBV18 and TRBJ2-3 gives the full variable domain: NAGVMQNPRHLVRRRGQEARLRCSPMKGHSHVYWYRQLPEEGLKFMVYLQKENIIDESGMPKERFSAEFPKEGPSILRIQQVVRGDSAAYFCASSPDLNTDTQYFGPGTRLTVL.

V gene TRBV4-2 combines with J gene TRBJ1-4; D not certain. The germline gives CDR1 LGHNA, CDR2 YNFKEQ. V was trimmed by 0 bases and J by 7 bases, leaving 15 bases between them. This CDR3 has 16 amino acids. CDR3 residues: CASSQEGVGSSEKLFF. In DNA form, the CDR3 reads TGTGCCAGCAGCCAAGAAGGTGTGGGCAGCAGTGAAAAACTGTTTTTT.

This chain joins TRBV19 and TRBJ2-7; 7 nucleotides line up with TRBD1. The CDR3 is made up of 14 amino acids. The trim removed 3 bases at V and 2 bases at J, leaving 4 bases unmatched. CDR1 and CDR2 from the germline V gene are LNHDA and SQIVND (reference sequence). The DNA for the CDR3 is TGTGCCAGTAGTATCTCCGGGACAGCCTACGAGCAGTACTTC. Encoded protein: CASSISGTAYEQYF.

The CDR3 region has the DNA TGTGCCAGCAGCCCCCTTACCGGCCATGAGCAGTTCTTC. Translating gives CASSPLTGHEQFF. This rearrangement joins TRBV11-1 to TRBJ2-1; D call uncertain. From germline, CDR1 is SGHAT and CDR2 FQDESV (reference sequence). Trimming pared 5 bases from V and 8 bases from J, leaving 13 bases between. The CDR3 spans 13 residues.

This chain connects TRBV30 to TRBJ2-2; D is undetermined. Germline values: CDR1 GTSNPN, CDR2 SVGIG (reference sequence). The V end lost 5 bases, the J end lost 6 bases, and 13 bases lay between the germline ends. The CDR3 consists of 13 residues. The CDR3 protein is CAWSYFPPGELFF. CDR3 bases: TGTGCCTGGTCATACTTTCCTCCCGGGGAGCTGTTTTTT.

This clone is a singleton in its sample. The chain recombines TRBV7-3 with TRBJ2-5; D uncertain. Between the trimmed V and J ends, which lost 1 base and 5 bases, there was a span of 8 bases. This CDR3 contains 13 residues. Per germline, CDR1 SGHTA and CDR2 FQGTGA. The CDR3 nucleotides are TGTGCCAGCAGCTTAATGGCGTGGGAGACCCAGTACTTC. This encodes CASSLMAWETQYF.